These 18 T cell receptor beta chains share one sample of origin, sequenced in a study of blood T cell repertoires in COVID-19. This table comes from immunoSEQ multiplex PCR, and its TCRdb copy is limited to in-frame clones, with some not included. The table records approximately 170,000 clones, more than 75% of them present only once. Sequences were obtained from peripheral blood. These receptors all stem from a man aged 50-59 years who had recovered from COVID-19.

The chain recombines TRBV11-2 with TRBJ2-2, with no clear D. Germline V gives CDR1 SGHAT, CDR2 FQNNGV. The V end lost 6 bases, the J end lost 2 bases, and 16 bases lay between the germline ends. This CDR3 contains 16 residues. As DNA, the CDR3 is TGTGCCAGCAGTTCCTTTGGGCAGGCCAACACCGGGGAGCTGTTTTTT. As protein: CASSSFGQANTGELFF.

The J gene is TRBJ1-2, the V gene TRBV7-2; 7 positions agree with TRBD1. The CDR3 length is 16 residues. Germline CDR1 reads SGHTA; CDR2 reads FQGNSA. Germline trimming cut 5 bases from V and 0 bases from J; bases unmatched to any gene: 9. CDR3 residues: CASSPLPDRANYGYTF. The CDR3 bases are TGTGCCAGCAGCCCCCTCCCCGACAGGGCTAACTATGGCTACACCTTC.

The CDR3 reads CSVAERSRGTDTQYF. The CDR3 DNA is TGCAGCGTTGCCGAGCGGTCTCGGGGCACAGATACGCAGTATTTT. The chain carries TRBV29-1 and TRBJ2-3, with D perhaps matching TRBD2 (5 bases). Germline V gene lookup returns CDR1 SQVTM and CDR2 ANQGSEA. The length of the CDR3 is 15 residues. The V end was cut by 4 bases, the J end by 1 base, with 15 bases between.

This sequence joins TRBV7-2 and TRBJ2-4, with 10 nucleotides matching TRBD2. V dropped 6 bases and J dropped 6; count of bases not matched to a gene: 2. The length of the CDR3 is 13 residues. From germline, CDR1 is SGHTA and CDR2 FQGNSA. The CDR3 region has the DNA TGTGCCAGCAGAGCTAGCGGGGGAAACATTCAGTACTTC. Its protein product is CASRASGGNIQYF.

This clone was picked up one time. V usage is TRBV12-3 or TRBV12-4 and J usage is TRBJ2-7, with TRBD1 identical over 9 bases. V shed 5 bases, J shed 7 bases, and the junction held 6 bases outside the gene matches. There are 13 residues in the CDR3. This CDR3 reads CASSGQGKGEQYF. The CDR3 nucleotides read TGTGCCAGCAGTGGACAGGGGAAGGGAGAGCAGTACTTC.

The chain recombines TRBV19 with TRBJ1-2; weak D call: TRBD1 (5 bases). CDR1 and CDR2 (germline): LNHDA, SQIVND (reference sequence). CDR3 length: 13 amino acids. Trimming shortened V by 6 bases and J by 6 bases, and 14 bases separated the two germline ends. The CDR3 DNA follows: TGTGCCAGTAGGGTCAGGGATAGCCATGGCTACACCTTC. Residues: CASRVRDSHGYTF.

CDR3 loop: CASGRGFTDTQYF. The CDR3 nucleotides read TGTGCCAGCGGCAGGGGATTCACAGATACGCAGTATTTT. V and J are TRBV27 and TRBJ2-3; possibly TRBD1 for D (6 bases). CDR1 MNHEY and CDR2 SMNVEV come from the germline V gene (reference sequence). V was trimmed by 8 bases and J by 2 bases, leaving 11 bases between them. The CDR3 loop spans 13 amino acids.

The chain recombines TRBV6-5 with TRBJ1-5; 7 bases are a match to TRBD1. V lost 0 bases to trimming and J lost 7 bases; unmatched junction nucleotides: 6. The germline V gene encodes CDR1 MNHEY and CDR2 SVGAGI. The CDR3 sequence is 15 residues long. The CDR3 nucleotides are TGTGCCAGCAGTTACTCCCGACAGGGCGACCAGCCCCAGCATTTT. Its translation is CASSYSRQGDQPQHF.

The chain is built from TRBV10-3 and TRBJ2-3, with 13 bases lining up with TRBD2. In germline, CDR1 is ENHRY, CDR2 SYGVKD. The CDR3 has 16 amino acids. V dropped 2 bases and J dropped 5; count of bases not matched to a gene: 4. The CDR3 loop is CAISEGLAGAGDTQYF. CDR3 coding DNA: TGTGCCATCAGTGAGGGACTAGCGGGGGCGGGAGATACGCAGTATTTT.

This clone showed up just a few times. V and J are TRBV6-5 and TRBJ2-6, with D uncertain. The CDR3 has 13 amino acids. Trimming took 6 bases from V and 0 from J, leaving 3 bases between them. Germline assignment: CDR1 MNHEY and CDR2 SVGAGI. The CDR3 region is CASSLSGANVLTF. The CDR3 DNA reads as TGTGCCAGCAGCCTCTCTGGGGCCAACGTCCTGACTTTC.

This CDR3 reads CASSLVQGALNYGYTF. The CDR3 DNA is TGTGCCAGCAGCTTAGTCCAGGGGGCCCTTAACTATGGCTACACCTTC. The V and J genes are TRBV7-6 and TRBJ1-2; TRBD1 matches at 8 bases. This CDR3 has 16 amino acids. Germline V gene sequence: CDR1 SGHVS, CDR2 FNYEAQ. V lost 1 base, J lost 1 base, and 5 bases stayed unmatched.

The rearrangement joins TRBV10-1 to TRBJ2-3; possibly TRBD2 for D (5 bases). Trimming took off 5 bases at V and 0 bases at J, with 12 bases between the two ends. The V gene's germline CDR1 is WNHNN and CDR2 SYGVQD (reference sequence). This CDR3 is 15 amino acids long. CDR3 protein: CASSNGLISTDTQYF. The CDR3 DNA sequence: TGCGCCAGCAGTAATGGACTGATCAGCACAGATACGCAGTATTTT.

The chain joins TRBV13 to TRBJ2-7, with TRBD2 as a possible D gene (5 bases). CDR1 is PRHDT and CDR2 is FYEKMQ in the germline V gene (reference sequence). CDR3 size: 16 residues. Trimming shortened V by 0 bases and J by 3 bases, and 15 bases separated the two germline ends. The CDR3 bases are TGTGCCAGCAGCTTAGGTTCCGGGGTGAGACTCTACGAGCAGTACTTC. Protein sequence: CASSLGSGVRLYEQYF.

The rearrangement links TRBV4-3 to TRBJ2-3, with 9 positions matching TRBD2. The V and J ends lost 3 bases and 4 bases, in that order; junction bases with no gene match: 8. The CDR3 extends over 16 amino acids. In germline, CDR1 is LGHNA, CDR2 YSLEER. In DNA form, the CDR3 reads TGCGCCAGCAGCCAGACGCGGGGGGGCCTCCCAGATACGCAGTATTTT. Its translation is CASSQTRGGLPDTQYF.

The chain uses TRBV6-5 and TRBJ1-1; 8 nucleotides match TRBD1. This CDR3 is 14 amino acids long. After removal of 6 bases from V and 4 bases from J, the junction contained 7 bases not matched to a gene. The germline gives CDR1 MNHEY, CDR2 SVGAGI. The CDR3 DNA follows: TGTGCCAGCAGCCGCGCCACAGGGGGCACTGAAGCTTTCTTT. Translating gives CASSRATGGTEAFF.

This clone was counted a few times. The chain is built from TRBV7-2 and TRBJ2-7; maybe TRBD2 (5 bases). Between the trimmed V and J ends, which lost 5 bases and 5 bases, there was a span of 16 bases. This CDR3 comprises 14 residues. Germline-derived CDR1 and CDR2 are SGHTA and FQGNSA. The CDR3 reads CASSPRGARHEQYF. In nucleotides, the CDR3 is TGTGCCAGCAGCCCCCGGGGAGCTCGGCACGAGCAGTACTTC.

The chain couples TRBV24-1 to TRBJ2-1, with 9 bases matching TRBD1. V dropped 7 bases and J dropped 5; count of bases not matched to a gene: 11. CDR1 and CDR2 (germline): KGHDR, SFDVKD. The CDR3 is 16 amino acids. Here the CDR3 reads CATRRLRDRAHNEQFF. CDR3 sequence (DNA): TGTGCCACCAGGAGACTCCGGGACAGGGCCCACAATGAGCAGTTCTTC.

The V call is TRBV4-3, the J call TRBJ2-1, with 12 positions matching TRBD2. Trimming at V came to 0 bases and at J to 9 bases, leaving 9 bases not matched to a gene. CDR1 LGHNA and CDR2 YSLEER come from the germline V gene. The CDR3 consists of 17 residues. The CDR3, as DNA: TGCGCCAGCAGCCAAGATCTCAGGACTAGCGGGGTCGGTGAGCAGTTCTTC. Its protein is CASSQDLRTSGVGEQFF.